This entry describes one TCR beta chain. Antigen: not known. Using a J-beta primer mix together with a sample-barcoded 5' primer, a second PCR was run for roughly 6 to 12 cycles. MiXCR was run by TCRdb on the 5' RACE reads, yielding one entry per CDR3 protein. The table has about 780,000 distinct CDR3 sequences, 35% to 50% seen once. This specimen comes from a study of blood T cells in healthy people across ages. As for the study in general: For every two T cells, template switching captured about one barcoded beta molecule. Findings of the study overall: Estimated diversity that came from one million T cells was considered an underestimate. Roughly linearly, TCR beta diversity per million T cells fell as age increased. Samples with more naive T cells showed higher observed beta diversity.

Germline lookup yields CDR1 DFQATT and CDR2 SNEGSKA (reference sequence). With 5 bases removed from V and 1 base from J, the gap between germline ends came to 10 bases. This CDR3 is 13 amino acids long. The TCR comes from a man older than 75 in good health. Sequenced material: blood. The J gene is TRBJ2-3, the V gene TRBV20-1; either TRBD1 or TRBD2 may supply D (6 bases each). The CDR3 region is CSALRGGTDTQYF. CDR3 sequence (DNA): TGCAGTGCTCTAAGGGGGGGCACAGATACGCAGTATTTT.